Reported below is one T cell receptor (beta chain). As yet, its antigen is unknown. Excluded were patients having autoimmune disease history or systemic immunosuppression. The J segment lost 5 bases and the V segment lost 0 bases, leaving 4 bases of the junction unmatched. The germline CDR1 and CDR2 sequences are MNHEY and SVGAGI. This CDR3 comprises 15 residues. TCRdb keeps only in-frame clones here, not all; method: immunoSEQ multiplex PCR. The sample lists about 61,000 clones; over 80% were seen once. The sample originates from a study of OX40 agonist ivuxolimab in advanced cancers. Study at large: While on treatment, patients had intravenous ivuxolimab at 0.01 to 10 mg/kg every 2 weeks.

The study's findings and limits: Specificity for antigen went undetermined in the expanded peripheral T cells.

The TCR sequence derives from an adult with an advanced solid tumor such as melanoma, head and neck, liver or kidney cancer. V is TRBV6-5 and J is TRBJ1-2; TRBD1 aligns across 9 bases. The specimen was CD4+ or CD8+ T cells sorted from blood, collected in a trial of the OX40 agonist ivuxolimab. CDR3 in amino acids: CASSYSDRGGYGYTF. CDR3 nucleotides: TGTGCCAGCAGTTACTCGGACAGGGGTGGTTATGGCTACACCTTC.